This T cell receptor (beta chain) was identified during a study of control samples from healthy donors and cancer patients. TCRdb's copy holds only in-frame clones and misses some; the assay was immunoSEQ multiplex PCR. The table records about 140,000 clones, more than 90% of them present only once. This CDR3 comprises 19 residues. In germline, CDR1 is MNHEY, CDR2 SMNVEV (reference sequence). V was pared by 3 bases and J by 2 bases, with 14 bases of the junction left unmatched. This receptor was obtained from a man younger than 40 in good health. Material: blood. The chain couples TRBV27 to TRBJ2-3, with 10 bases that match TRBD2. The CDR3 here is CASSFKLAGTLGSTDTQYF. CDR3 in DNA: TGTGCCAGCAGTTTCAAACTAGCGGGAACCCTCGGATCCACAGATACGCAGTATTTT.